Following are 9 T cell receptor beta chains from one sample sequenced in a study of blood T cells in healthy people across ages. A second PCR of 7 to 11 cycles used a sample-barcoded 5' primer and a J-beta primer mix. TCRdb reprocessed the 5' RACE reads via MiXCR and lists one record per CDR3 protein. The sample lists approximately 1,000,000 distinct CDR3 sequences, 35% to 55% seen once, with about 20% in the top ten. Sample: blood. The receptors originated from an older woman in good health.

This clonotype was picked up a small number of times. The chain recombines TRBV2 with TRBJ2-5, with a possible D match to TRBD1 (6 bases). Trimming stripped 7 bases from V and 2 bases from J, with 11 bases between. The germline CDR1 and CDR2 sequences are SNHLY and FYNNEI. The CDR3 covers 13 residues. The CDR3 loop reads CASTGQTQETQYF. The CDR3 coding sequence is TGTGCCAGCACGGGACAAACACAAGAGACCCAGTACTTC.

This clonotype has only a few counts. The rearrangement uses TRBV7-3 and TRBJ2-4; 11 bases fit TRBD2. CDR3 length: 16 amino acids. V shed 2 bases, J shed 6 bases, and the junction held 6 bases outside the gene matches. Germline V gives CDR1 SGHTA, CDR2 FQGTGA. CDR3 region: CASSLELAGASNIQYF. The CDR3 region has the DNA TGTGCCAGCAGCTTAGAACTAGCGGGAGCCTCAAACATTCAGTACTTC.

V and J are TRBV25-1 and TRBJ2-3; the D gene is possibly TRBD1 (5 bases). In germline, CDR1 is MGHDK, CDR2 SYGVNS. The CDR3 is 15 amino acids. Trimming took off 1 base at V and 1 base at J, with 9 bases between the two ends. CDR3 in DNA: TGTGCCAGCAGTGAATCTGACAGTCGCACAGATACGCAGTATTTT. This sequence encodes CASSESDSRTDTQYF.

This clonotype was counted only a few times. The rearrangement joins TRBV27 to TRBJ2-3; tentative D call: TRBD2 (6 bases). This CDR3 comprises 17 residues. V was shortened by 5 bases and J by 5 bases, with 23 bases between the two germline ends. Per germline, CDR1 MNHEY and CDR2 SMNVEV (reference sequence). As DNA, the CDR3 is TGTGCCAGCAGTCCGAAAACCCCTCGACTAGAAGGAGATACGCAGTATTTT. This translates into CASSPKTPRLEGDTQYF.

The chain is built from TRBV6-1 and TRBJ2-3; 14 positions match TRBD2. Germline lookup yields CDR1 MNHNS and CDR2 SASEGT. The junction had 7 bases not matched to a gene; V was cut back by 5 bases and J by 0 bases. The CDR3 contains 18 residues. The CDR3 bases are TGTGCCAGCAGTATCAGACTAGCGGGAGGGCCTAGCACAGATACGCAGTATTTT. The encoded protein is CASSIRLAGGPSTDTQYF.

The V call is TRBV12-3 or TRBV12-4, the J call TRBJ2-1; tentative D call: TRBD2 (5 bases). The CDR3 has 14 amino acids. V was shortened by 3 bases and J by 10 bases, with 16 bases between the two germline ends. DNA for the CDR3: TGTGCCAGCAGTTTGACCGATTCCGAGGGAGAGCAGTTCTTC. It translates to CASSLTDSEGEQFF.

The CDR3 spells CASRGDFGGNEQYF. CDR3 bases: TGTGCCAGCAGAGGAGACTTCGGGGGGAATGAGCAGTACTTC. V gene TRBV12-3 or TRBV12-4 combines with J gene TRBJ2-5; the match to TRBD2 covers 7 bases. Trimming cost V 6 bases and J 11 bases; bases outside gene matches: 15. There are 14 residues in the CDR3.

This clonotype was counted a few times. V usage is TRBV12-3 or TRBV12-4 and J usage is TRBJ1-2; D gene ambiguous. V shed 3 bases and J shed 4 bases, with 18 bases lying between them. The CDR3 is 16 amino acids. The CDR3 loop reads CASSFKVGSSSYGYTF. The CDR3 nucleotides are TGTGCCAGCAGTTTTAAGGTGGGCAGTTCCAGCTATGGCTACACCTTC.

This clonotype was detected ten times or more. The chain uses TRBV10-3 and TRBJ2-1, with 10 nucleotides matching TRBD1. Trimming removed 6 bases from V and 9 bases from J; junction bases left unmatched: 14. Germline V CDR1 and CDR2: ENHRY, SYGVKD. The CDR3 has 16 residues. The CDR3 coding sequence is TGTGCCATCAGGGGTATAGGACAGGGGGATACCAGTGAGCAGTTCTTC. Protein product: CAIRGIGQGDTSEQFF.